This T cell receptor beta chain was recovered during a study of blood T cell repertoires in COVID-19. Germline CDR1 reads KGHSH; CDR2 reads LQKENI. The ends were cut back, 3 bases at V and 6 bases at J, with 13 bases in the middle. The CDR3 has 14 amino acids. Repertoires were generated with immunoSEQ multiplex PCR, while TCRdb's copy carries only in-frame clones and drops some. The table has 45,000 to 65,000 clones, 75% to 80% seen once. V usage is TRBV18 and J usage is TRBJ2-3, with D possibly TRBD1 on 6 matching bases. Sequenced: peripheral blood. The sequence was obtained from a man aged 70-80 years with active or convalescent COVID-19. The CDR3: CASSPGTRRDTQYF. DNA of the CDR3: TGTGCCAGCTCACCTGGGACAAGACGCGATACGCAGTATTTT.